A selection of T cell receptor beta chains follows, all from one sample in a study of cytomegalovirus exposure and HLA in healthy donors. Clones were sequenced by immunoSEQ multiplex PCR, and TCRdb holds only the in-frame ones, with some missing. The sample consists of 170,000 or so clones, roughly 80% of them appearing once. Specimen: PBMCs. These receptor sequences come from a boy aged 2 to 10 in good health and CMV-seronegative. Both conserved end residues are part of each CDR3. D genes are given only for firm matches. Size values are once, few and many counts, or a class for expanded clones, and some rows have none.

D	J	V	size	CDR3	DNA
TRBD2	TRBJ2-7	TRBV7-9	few	CASSFPTSVDSYEQYF	TGTGCCAGCAGCTTTCCGACTAGCGTGGACTCCTACGAGCAGTACTTC
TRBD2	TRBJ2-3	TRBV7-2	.	CASSPILAGATDTQYF	TGTGCCAGCAGCCCGATCCTAGCGGGAGCCACAGATACGCAGTATTTT
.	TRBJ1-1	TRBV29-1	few	CSVTGSERTEAFF	TGCAGCGTAACCGGAAGCGAACGTACTGAAGCTTTCTTT
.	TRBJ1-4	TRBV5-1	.	CASSFGQGGDEKLFF	TGCGCCAGCAGCTTTGGCCAGGGCGGAGATGAAAAACTGTTTTTT
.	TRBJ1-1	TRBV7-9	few	CASSFSGNTEAFF	TGTGCCAGCAGTTTCTCGGGGAACACTGAAGCTTTCTTT
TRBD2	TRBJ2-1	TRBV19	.	CASSPPGLAGAGVNEQFF	TGTGCCAGTAGTCCCCCCGGACTAGCGGGAGCTGGTGTCAATGAGCAGTTCTTC
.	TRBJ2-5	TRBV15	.	CATSILGHETQYF	TGTGCCACCAGCATCCTGGGGCACGAGACCCAGTACTTC
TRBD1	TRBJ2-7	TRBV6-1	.	CASSEGTGSKQYF	TGTGCCAGCAGTGAAGGGACAGGGTCCAAGCAGTACTTC
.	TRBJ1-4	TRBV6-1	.	CASTGAFNEKLFF	TGTGCCAGCACAGGGGCCTTTAATGAAAAACTGTTTTTT
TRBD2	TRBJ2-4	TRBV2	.	CASSKGLRFIQYF	TGTGCCAGCAGTAAGGGACTAAGGTTCATTCAGTACTTC
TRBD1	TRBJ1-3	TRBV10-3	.	CAISLRTGSGNTIYF	TGTGCCATCAGTCTCCGGACAGGGTCTGGAAACACCATATATTTT
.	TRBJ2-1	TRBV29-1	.	CSAPATDSYNEQFF	TGCAGCGCTCCGGCTACAGACTCCTACAATGAGCAGTTCTTC
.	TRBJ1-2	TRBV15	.	CATSRRTGNYGYTF	TGTGCCACCAGCAGGAGGACGGGGAACTATGGCTACACCTTC
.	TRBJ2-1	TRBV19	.	CASSLLAGEQFF	TGTGCCAGTAGTTTACTAGCAGGTGAGCAGTTCTTC
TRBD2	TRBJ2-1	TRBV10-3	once	CAISETASGRGAAEQFF	TGTGCCATCAGTGAGACGGCTAGCGGGAGAGGTGCGGCTGAGCAGTTCTTC
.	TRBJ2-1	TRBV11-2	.	CASSLGGGKNNEQFF	TGTGCCAGCAGCTTAGGTGGGGGGAAGAACAATGAGCAGTTCTTC
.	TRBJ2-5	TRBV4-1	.	CASSQEFNSMETQYF	TGCGCCAGCAGCCAAGAGTTTAACAGCATGGAGACCCAGTACTTC
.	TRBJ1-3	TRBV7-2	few	CASSLVPVGSGNTIYF	TGTGCCAGCAGCTTAGTCCCGGTCGGCTCTGGAAACACCATATATTTT
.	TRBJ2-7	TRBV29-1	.	CSVTGSSYEQYF	TGCAGCGTTACGGGATCCTCCTACGAGCAGTACTTC
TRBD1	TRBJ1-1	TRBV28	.	CASSFRTGGFGRIEAFF	TGTGCCAGCAGTTTCCGGACAGGGGGCTTTGGGAGGATTGAAGCTTTCTTT
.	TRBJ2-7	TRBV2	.	CASRGGSEGAFYEQYF	TGTGCCAGCAGGGGGGGTTCGGAGGGGGCGTTCTACGAGCAGTACTTC
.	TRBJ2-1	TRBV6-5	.	CASRNTDGPYTEQFF	TGTGCCAGCAGAAATACAGACGGCCCTTACACTGAGCAGTTCTTC
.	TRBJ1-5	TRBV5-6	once	CASSLVGVGQPQHF	TGTGCCAGCAGCTTGGTCGGGGTAGGGCAGCCCCAGCATTTT
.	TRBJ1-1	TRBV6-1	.	CASSGRPAAAFFIQNTEAFF	TGTGCCAGCAGTGGGAGACCCGCCGCAGCTTTCTTTATCCAGAACACTGAAGCTTTCTTT
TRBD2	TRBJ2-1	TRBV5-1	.	CASSLGLTSGRAYKDEQFF	TGCGCCAGCAGCTTGGGACTTACTAGCGGGAGGGCCTATAAAGATGAGCAGTTCTTC
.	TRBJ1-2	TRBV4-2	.	CASSQAYSKANYGYTF	TGTGCCAGCAGCCAAGCCTACTCTAAAGCTAACTATGGCTACACCTTC
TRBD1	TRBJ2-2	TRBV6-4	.	CASSPDRSSLGELFF	TGTGCCAGCAGTCCGGACAGGAGCAGCCTCGGGGAGCTGTTTTTT
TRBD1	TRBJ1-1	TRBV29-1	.	CSARTGGGTEAFF	TGCAGCGCTCGGACAGGGGGTGGAACTGAAGCTTTCTTT
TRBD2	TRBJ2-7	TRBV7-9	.	CASSLAVSSGTYEQYF	TGTGCCAGCAGCCTAGCGGTTAGTAGCGGGACTTACGAGCAGTACTTC
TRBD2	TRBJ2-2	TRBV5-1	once	CASSSWTSGRGTGELFF	TGCGCCAGCAGCTCCTGGACTAGCGGGAGAGGCACCGGGGAGCTGTTTTTT
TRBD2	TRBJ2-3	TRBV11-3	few	CASSLGTSSDTQYF	TGTGCCAGCAGCCTCGGGACTAGCTCAGATACGCAGTATTTT
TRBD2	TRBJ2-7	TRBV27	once	CASSSNSGTSGLPYEQYF	TGTGCCAGCAGTTCAAATTCCGGGACTAGCGGTCTTCCCTACGAGCAGTACTTC
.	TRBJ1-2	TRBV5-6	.	CASSLTGVYGYTF	TGTGCCAGCAGCTTGACCGGGGTCTATGGCTACACCTTC
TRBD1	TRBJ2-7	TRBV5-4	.	CASSFTGQAYEQYF	TGTGCCAGCAGCTTTACAGGACAGGCCTACGAGCAGTACTTC
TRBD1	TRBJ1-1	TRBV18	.	CASSPGQGRDTEAFF	TGTGCCAGCTCACCGGGACAGGGGAGGGACACTGAAGCTTTCTTT
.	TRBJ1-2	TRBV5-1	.	CASSKEGEGYYGYTF	TGCGCCAGCAGCAAAGAAGGCGAGGGCTACTATGGCTACACCTTC
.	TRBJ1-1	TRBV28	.	CASKTTTWGMNTEAFF	TGTGCCAGCAAGACCACAACATGGGGCATGAACACTGAAGCTTTCTTT
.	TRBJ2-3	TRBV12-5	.	CASGLGRSTDTQYF	TGTGCTAGTGGTTTGGGCCGGAGCACAGATACGCAGTATTTT
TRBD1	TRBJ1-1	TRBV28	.	CASSPSTGATEAFF	TGTGCCAGCAGTCCTTCGACAGGGGCAACTGAAGCTTTCTTT
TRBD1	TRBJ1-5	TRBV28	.	CASSQGTGHQPQHF	TGTGCCAGCAGTCAAGGGACAGGGCATCAGCCCCAGCATTTT
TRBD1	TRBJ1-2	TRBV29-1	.	CSVTGTGGADYGYTF	TGCAGCGTAACCGGGACAGGGGGCGCGGACTATGGCTACACCTTC
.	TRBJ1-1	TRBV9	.	CASTLEVGGDAEAFF	TGTGCCAGCACTCTGGAGGTTGGCGGGGACGCTGAAGCTTTCTTT
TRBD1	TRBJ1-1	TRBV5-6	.	CASSPGTGGGWRTEAFF	TGTGCCAGCAGCCCCGGGACAGGTGGGGGATGGAGAACTGAAGCTTTCTTT
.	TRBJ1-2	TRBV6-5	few	CASKRGYPYGYTF	TGTGCCAGCAAACGAGGGTATCCGTATGGCTACACCTTC
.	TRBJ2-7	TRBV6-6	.	CASSLGAYEQYF	TGTGCCAGCAGTTTAGGAGCCTACGAGCAGTACTTC
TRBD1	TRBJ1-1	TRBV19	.	CASSKQGAVNTEAFF	TGTGCCAGTAGTAAACAGGGGGCGGTGAACACTGAAGCTTTCTTT
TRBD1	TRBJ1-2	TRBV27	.	CASSLSAGGLMGYTF	TGTGCCAGCAGTTTATCAGCAGGGGGCCTGATGGGCTACACCTTC
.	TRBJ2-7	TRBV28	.	CASTDRRGEQYF	TGTGCCAGCACCGACAGGCGTGGGGAGCAGTACTTC
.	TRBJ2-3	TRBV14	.	CASRPQGADTQYF	TGTGCCAGCAGGCCTCAGGGTGCAGATACGCAGTATTTT
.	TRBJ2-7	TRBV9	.	CASSVEEISYEQYF	TGTGCCAGCAGCGTAGAGGAGATCTCCTACGAGCAGTACTTC
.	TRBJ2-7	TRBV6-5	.	CASSREPLIYEQYF	TGTGCCAGCAGTCGTGAGCCTCTCATCTACGAGCAGTACTTC